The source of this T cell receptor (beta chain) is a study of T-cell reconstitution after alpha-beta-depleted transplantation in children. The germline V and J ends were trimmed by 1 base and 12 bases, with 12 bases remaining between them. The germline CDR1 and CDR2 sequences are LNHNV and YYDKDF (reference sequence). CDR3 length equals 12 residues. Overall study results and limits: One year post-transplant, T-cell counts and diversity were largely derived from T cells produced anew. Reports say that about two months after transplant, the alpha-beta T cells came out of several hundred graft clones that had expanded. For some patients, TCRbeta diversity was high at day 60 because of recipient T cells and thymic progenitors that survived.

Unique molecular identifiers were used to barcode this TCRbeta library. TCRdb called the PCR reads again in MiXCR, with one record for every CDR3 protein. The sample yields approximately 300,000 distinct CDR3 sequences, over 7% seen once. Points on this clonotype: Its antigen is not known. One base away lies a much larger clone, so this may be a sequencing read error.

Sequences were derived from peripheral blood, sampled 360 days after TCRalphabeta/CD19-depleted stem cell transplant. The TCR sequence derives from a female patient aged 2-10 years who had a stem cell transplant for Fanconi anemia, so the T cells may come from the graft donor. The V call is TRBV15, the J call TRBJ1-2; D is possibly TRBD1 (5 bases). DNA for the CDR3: TGTGCCACCAGCAGAGTGCAGGGAGGCCACACCTTC. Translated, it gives CATSRVQGGHTF.